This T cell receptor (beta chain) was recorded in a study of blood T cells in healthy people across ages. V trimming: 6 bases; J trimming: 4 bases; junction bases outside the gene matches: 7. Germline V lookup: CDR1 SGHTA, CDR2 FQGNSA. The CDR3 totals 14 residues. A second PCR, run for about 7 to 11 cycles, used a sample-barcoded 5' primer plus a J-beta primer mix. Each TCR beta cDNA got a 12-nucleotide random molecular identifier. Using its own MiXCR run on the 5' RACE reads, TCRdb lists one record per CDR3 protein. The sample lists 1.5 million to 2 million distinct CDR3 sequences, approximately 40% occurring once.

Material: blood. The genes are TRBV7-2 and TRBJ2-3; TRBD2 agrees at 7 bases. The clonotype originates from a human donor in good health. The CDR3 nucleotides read TGTGCCAGCAGGAAAAGGGAGGGCGCAGATACGCAGTATTTT. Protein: CASRKREGADTQYF.